The clone carrying this T cell receptor beta chain was seen more than once but under ten times. Antigen unknown. This sample was included in a study of blood T cells in healthy people across ages. Together with a sample-barcoded 5' primer, a J-beta primer mix was included in a second PCR lasting roughly 6 to 12 cycles. Tags on each cDNA molecule came from a template-switch adaptor with 12 random nucleotides. MiXCR, applied by TCRdb to the 5' RACE reads, yields one record per CDR3 protein. Of 700,000 to 1,000,000 distinct CDR3 sequences in the sample, 40% to 50% were seen once. General observations from the study: The fall in TCR beta diversity per million T cells was roughly linear with age. Possibly, changes in expanded clonotypes were confounded because donor CMV status was unknown.

RNA extraction gave at least 5.5 micrograms of total RNA per sample. CDR1 is MNHEY, CDR2 SVGAGI, per germline. V was trimmed by 6 bases and J by 4 bases, leaving 16 bases between them. The CDR3 is 15 residues long. The V gene is TRBV6-5, the J gene TRBJ2-1; D perhaps matches TRBD1 (5 bases). Specimen: blood. This TCR was recovered from a man between 60 and 75 years old in good health. The CDR3 is CASRPGSASYNEQFF. The CDR3 DNA is TGTGCCAGCAGGCCAGGGTCCGCCTCTTACAATGAGCAGTTCTTC.